These 30 T cell receptor beta chains share one sample of origin, sequenced in a study of graft-versus-host responses after intestinal transplantation. Sequencing was performed with immunoSEQ multiplex PCR; in TCRdb, only in-frame clones are kept and a portion is missing. The repertoire holds 43,000 or so clones, about 95% seen once, with roughly 1.5% in the top ten. The sequences come from PBMCs, collected more than 310 days after intestinal transplant. The receptors come from a human patient who received an intestinal transplant, so some T cells may come from the graft donor.

The V call is TRBV28, the J call TRBJ1-1; D is uncertain. This CDR3 has 13 residues. Germline-derived CDR1 and CDR2 are MDHEN and SYDVKM. Trimming pared 6 bases from V and 0 bases from J, leaving 8 bases between. CDR3: CASSTRLNTEAFF. Written as DNA, the CDR3 is TGTGCCAGCAGCACACGGTTGAACACTGAAGCTTTCTTT. Looking up the rest from reference TRBV28 and TRBJ1-1 gives the full variable domain: DVKVTQSSRYLVKRTGEKVFLECVQDMDHENMFWYRQDPGLGLRLIYFSYDVKMKEKGDIPEGYSVSREKKERFSLILESASTNQTSMYLCASSTRLNTEAFFGQGTRLTVV.

The chain recombines TRBV11-2 with TRBJ2-3; no clear D. This CDR3 spans 13 amino acids. The germline gives CDR1 SGHAT, CDR2 FQNNGV. V was trimmed by 0 bases and J by 4 bases, leaving 5 bases between them. The DNA for the CDR3 is TGTGCCAGCAGCTTAGAGGTTGCAGATACGCAGTATTTT. Translation gives CASSLEVADTQYF.

This rearrangement joins TRBV28 to TRBJ1-2; D gene uncertain. In germline, CDR1 is MDHEN, CDR2 SYDVKM. CDR3 length: 13 amino acids. The V gene lost 8 bases and the J gene lost 4 bases, with 14 bases spanning the gap. The CDR3, as DNA: TGTGCCAGCTCTACCCCGTCGGGCTATGGCTACACCTTC. This sequence encodes CASSTPSGYGYTF.

The chain recombines TRBV18 with TRBJ2-1; D gene unclear. CDR1 is KGHSH, CDR2 LQKENI, per germline. This CDR3 is built from 13 residues. The germline V and J ends were trimmed by 3 bases and 6 bases, with 9 bases remaining between them. CDR3 nucleotide sequence: TGTGCCAGCTCACCCCCCAGCTCCAATGAGCAGTTCTTC. It is translated as CASSPPSSNEQFF.

V usage is TRBV5-1 and J usage is TRBJ1-3, with D hard to call. The CDR3 consists of 13 residues. Germline CDR1 reads SGHRS; CDR2 reads YFSETQ. Trimming left V 6 bases short and J 0 bases short, with 7 bases between. This chain's CDR3 is CASTEPSGNTIYF. The CDR3 coding sequence is TGCGCCAGCACAGAGCCCTCTGGAAACACCATATATTTT.

This clone was counted a single time. The chain is built from TRBV7-9 and TRBJ1-1; D not resolved. The CDR3 is made up of 16 amino acids. Germline CDR1 is SEHNR and CDR2 is FQNEAQ (reference sequence). Deletions cut 0 bases from V and 5 bases from J, with 16 bases between. CDR3 sequence: CASSLATGILGTEAFF. In DNA form, the CDR3 reads TGTGCCAGCAGCTTAGCGACTGGGATCTTGGGGACTGAAGCTTTCTTT. The entire variable domain, with the rest obtained from reference TRBV7-9 and TRBJ1-1, is as follows: DTGVSQNPRHKITKRGQNVTFRCDPISEHNRLYWYRQTLGQGPEFLTYFQNEAQLEKSRLLSDRFSAERPKGSFSTLEIQRTEQGDSAMYLCASSLATGILGTEAFFGQGTRLTVV.

This chain joins TRBV4-1 and TRBJ2-1; 8 bases align to TRBD2. The CDR3 runs 19 residues. V trimming: 0 bases; J trimming: 5 bases; junction bases outside the gene matches: 15. CDR1 MGHRA and CDR2 YSYEKL come from the germline V gene. The CDR3 here is CASSQDPALPVSGDNEQFF. As DNA, the CDR3 is TGCGCCAGCAGCCAAGATCCGGCCCTTCCTGTTAGCGGGGACAATGAGCAGTTCTTC.

This clone was counted between two and nine times. CDR3 amino acids: CASSWRTSGGDRADTQYF. The CDR3 region has the DNA TGTGCCAGCAGCTGGAGGACTAGCGGGGGGGATAGAGCAGATACGCAGTATTTT. The V gene is TRBV7-2, the J gene TRBJ2-3; 15 nucleotides agree with TRBD2. The ends lost 4 bases at V and 4 bases at J; junction bases unmatched: 9. The CDR3 is 18 residues long. Germline V gene data show CDR1 as SGHTA and CDR2 as FQGNSA.

V is TRBV7-3 and J is TRBJ2-3; 10 bases fit TRBD2. J lost 5 bases, V lost 1 base, and 12 bases had no gene match. This CDR3 comprises 18 residues. Germline V gene data show CDR1 as SGHTA and CDR2 as FQGTGA. The CDR3 is CASSLKGLARGGEDTQYF. The CDR3 coding sequence is TGTGCCAGCAGCTTAAAGGGACTAGCGCGGGGAGGGGAAGATACGCAGTATTTT.

This chain links TRBV11-2 with TRBJ1-6; D not resolved. The ends were cut back, 0 bases at V and 4 bases at J, with 7 bases in the middle. The CDR3 is 15 amino acids. Germline lookup yields CDR1 SGHAT and CDR2 FQNNGV. DNA of the CDR3: TGTGCCAGCAGCTTAGATTCAACTTATAATTCACCCCTCCACTTT. Translating gives CASSLDSTYNSPLHF.

The gene calls are TRBV4-1 and TRBJ1-1; D unclear. CDR1 and CDR2 (germline): MGHRA, YSYEKL. The CDR3 extends over 13 amino acids. V lost 4 bases, J lost 4 bases, and 10 bases lay in between. For the CDR3, the DNA is TGCGCCAGCAGCCCTGCCCGGGGCACTGAAGCTTTCTTT. This sequence encodes CASSPARGTEAFF.

The chain has TRBV4-1 and TRBJ2-7, with a weak D call TRBD1 (9 bases). CDR3 length equals 20 residues. The germline V gene encodes CDR1 MGHRA and CDR2 YSYEKL. The V end was cut by 2 bases, the J end by 3 bases, with 29 bases between. The CDR3 coding sequence is TGCGCCAGCAGCCAATTACCCGGGGGGGCCCCGGGACAGGGTAACTACGAGCAGTACTTC. It specifies CASSQLPGGAPGQGNYEQYF.

In its sample, this clone was seen once. The CDR3 here is CASSPGREGQPQHF. In DNA form, the CDR3 reads TGTGCCAGTAGTCCTGGACGGGAGGGCCAGCCCCAGCATTTT. The rearrangement uses TRBV19 and TRBJ1-5, with D unclear. CDR1 and CDR2 (germline): LNHDA, SQIVND (reference sequence). The CDR3 contains 14 residues. Between the trimmed V and J ends, which lost 5 bases and 7 bases, there was a span of 15 bases. Filled out from reference TRBV19 and TRBJ1-5, the complete variable domain reads DGGITQSPKYLFRKEGQNVTLSCEQNLNHDAMYWYRQDPGQGLRLIYYSQIVNDFQKGDIAEGYSVSREKKESFPLTVTSAQKNPTAFYLCASSPGREGQPQHFGDGTRLSIL.

This clone was seen just once. This chain uses TRBV6-5 with TRBJ1-1; weak D call: TRBD1 (5 bases). Trimming left V 7 bases short and J 7 bases short, with 10 bases between. CDR3 length equals 11 residues. Looked up from germline, CDR1 is MNHEY and CDR2 is SVGAGI. CDR3 loop: CASTEGVEAFF. The CDR3 DNA is TGTGCCAGCACGGAAGGGGTTGAAGCTTTCTTT.

The CDR3 here is CASTQRGDTQYF. In nucleotides, the CDR3 is TGCGCCAGCACGCAACGGGGAGATACGCAGTATTTT. The rearrangement links TRBV4-1 to TRBJ2-3; possibly TRBD2 for D (5 bases). The CDR3 totals 12 residues. Trimming removed 7 bases from V and 5 bases from J, with 10 bases in between. Germline V CDR1 and CDR2: MGHRA, YSYEKL.

CDR3 DNA sequence: TGTGCCAGCAGCCAGACTAGCGGTCTCTACGAGCAGTACTTC. Encoded protein: CASSQTSGLYEQYF. This rearrangement joins TRBV11-2 to TRBJ2-7, with 9 positions matching TRBD2. This CDR3 comprises 14 residues. V trimming: 5 bases; J trimming: 3 bases; junction bases outside the gene matches: 5. Germline values: CDR1 SGHAT, CDR2 FQNNGV.

The V and J genes are TRBV5-5 and TRBJ2-3; TRBD2 matches 11 bases. V dropped 5 bases and J dropped 0; count of bases not matched to a gene: 2. The CDR3 is 15 amino acids. Per germline, CDR1 SGHKS and CDR2 YYEKEE (reference sequence). In DNA form, the CDR3 reads TGTGCCAGCAGGAGACTAGCGGGGAGCACAGATACGCAGTATTTT. This gives the protein CASRRLAGSTDTQYF.

The rearrangement uses TRBV7-9 and TRBJ2-1; D is perhaps TRBD2 (5 bases). Germline V gives CDR1 SEHNR, CDR2 FQNEAQ (reference sequence). This CDR3 region has 15 residues. Between the trimmed V and J ends, which lost 3 bases and 6 bases, there was a span of 15 bases. The CDR3 nucleotides are TGTGCCAGCAGCTTTTCAGGACTGGGATTCAATGAGCAGTTCTTC. It translates to CASSFSGLGFNEQFF.

This rearrangement joins TRBV10-3 to TRBJ2-1; 7 bases map to TRBD1. Losses at the gene ends were 4 bases for V and 1 base for J; bases not matched to a gene: 4. The CDR3 length is 15 residues. CDR1 is ENHRY, CDR2 SYGVKD, per germline. Here the CDR3 reads CAISADRESYNEQFF. In nucleotides, the CDR3 is TGTGCCATCAGTGCCGACAGGGAATCCTACAATGAGCAGTTCTTC.

The chain employs TRBV6-5 and TRBJ1-2; D not resolved. The CDR3 is made up of 14 amino acids. Deletions cut 8 bases from V and 6 bases from J, with 19 bases between. CDR1 and CDR2 (germline): MNHEY, SVGAGI. The CDR3 nucleotides are TGTGCCAGCGCCCCCCTTTTGACATCAGATGGCTACACCTTC. It encodes CASAPLLTSDGYTF.

This rearrangement joins TRBV18 to TRBJ2-5, with 7 bases matching TRBD1. CDR3 length: 15 amino acids. CDR1 and CDR2 from the germline V gene are KGHSH and LQKENI. V shed 4 bases, J shed 3 bases, and the junction held 8 bases outside the gene matches. As DNA, the CDR3 is TGTGCCAGCTCACGGACAGGAGTAATTAAAGAGACCCAGTACTTC. Translated, it gives CASSRTGVIKETQYF.

This chain uses TRBV5-4 with TRBJ1-1; D is perhaps TRBD1 (5 bases). Germline V gene data show CDR1 as SGHNT and CDR2 as YYREEE (reference sequence). V was trimmed by 5 bases and J by 1 base, leaving 18 bases between them. The CDR3 spans 16 residues. The CDR3 DNA follows: TGTGCCAGCAGTCATAGCGGGACCCTCACGAACACTGAAGCTTTCTTT. Translated, it gives CASSHSGTLTNTEAFF.

This clone came up once. The V gene is TRBV6-5, the J gene TRBJ2-2; D tentatively reads TRBD1 or TRBD2 (6 bases each). This CDR3 has 14 residues. V was pared by 2 bases and J by 3 bases, with 7 bases between. The germline CDR1 and CDR2 sequences are MNHEY and SVGAGI. CDR3 bases: TGTGCCAGCAGTTACAGGGGGGACACCGGGGAGCTGTTTTTT. This codes for CASSYRGDTGELFF.

The V and J genes are TRBV5-1 and TRBJ1-6; D may be TRBD1 (5 bases). This CDR3 region has 14 residues. V dropped 1 base and J dropped 10 bases, with 12 bases sitting between them. CDR1 is SGHRS and CDR2 is YFSETQ in the germline V gene. CDR3 DNA: TGCGCCAGCAGCTTGCGTTTAGGGGACTCACCCCTCCACTTT. Residues: CASSLRLGDSPLHF.

The J gene is TRBJ2-5, the V gene TRBV5-1; tentatively, D is TRBD1 (5 bases). TRBJ2-7 explains the end of the DNA better; the J call may be wrong. The germline V gene has CDR1 SGHRS and CDR2 YFSETQ. The CDR3 totals 12 residues. DNA for the CDR3: TGCGCCAGCAGACAGGACGGCTACGAGCAGTACTTC. Amino acids: CASRQDGYEQYF.

This clone was detected once. The chain links TRBV5-1 to TRBJ2-7; 9 bases align to TRBD1. The ends lost 3 bases at V and 1 base at J; junction bases unmatched: 5. Germline V lookup: CDR1 SGHRS, CDR2 YFSETQ. This CDR3 has 15 residues. The CDR3 DNA sequence: TGCGCCAGCAGCTGGGGGGACAGGGATTCCTACGAGCAGTACTTC. Encoded protein: CASSWGDRDSYEQYF. Full variable domain (missing parts from reference TRBV5-1 and TRBJ2-7): KAGVTQTPRYLIKTRGQQVTLSCSPISGHRSVSWYQQTPGQGLQFLFEYFSETQRNKGNFPGRFSGRQFSNSRSEMNVSTLELGDSALYLCASSWGDRDSYEQYFGPGTRLTVT.

The chain combines TRBV15 with TRBJ2-6; D possibly corresponds to TRBD1 (5 bases). The CDR3 totals 15 residues. The V and J ends lost 4 bases and 4 bases respectively, with 11 bases between them. The germline V gene has CDR1 LNHNV and CDR2 YYDKDF (reference sequence). CDR3: CATSTATAGANVLTF. The CDR3 nucleotides are TGTGCCACCAGCACTGCGACAGCCGGGGCCAACGTCCTGACTTTC.

The J gene is TRBJ2-7, the V gene TRBV5-1, with D possibly called TRBD1 or TRBD2 (5 bases each). Germline V CDR1 and CDR2: SGHRS, YFSETQ. The germline V and J ends were trimmed by 0 bases and 3 bases, with 10 bases remaining between them. The CDR3 spans 14 residues. The CDR3 loop is CASSLGDEVYEQYF. The CDR3 DNA is TGCGCCAGCAGCTTGGGGGACGAGGTCTACGAGCAGTACTTC.

This clone appeared a single time. The chain is built from TRBV12-5 and TRBJ2-3, with 10 bases lining up with TRBD2. This CDR3 has 16 residues. V dropped 1 base and J dropped 6; count of bases not matched to a gene: 7. The germline CDR1 and CDR2 sequences are LGHNT and FRNRAP. The CDR3 coding sequence is TGTGCTAGTGGTTTGGGGCTAGCGGGAGCGGGTGATACGCAGTATTTT. Its translation is CASGLGLAGAGDTQYF. Based on the CDR3 plus reference TRBV12-5 and TRBJ2-3, the full variable domain is DARVTQTPRHKVTEMGQEVTMRCQPILGHNTVFWYRQTMMQGLELLAYFRNRAPLDDSGMPKDRFSAEMPDATLATLKIQPSEPRDSAVYFCASGLGLAGAGDTQYFGPGTRLTVL.

The CDR3: CASSFGENTEAFF. The CDR3 DNA reads TGTGCCAGCAGTTTTGGGGAGAACACTGAAGCTTTCTTT. The J gene is TRBJ1-1, the V gene TRBV6-5; D gene ambiguous. Germline CDR1 and CDR2: MNHEY and SVGAGI. With 4 bases removed from V and 1 base from J, the gap between germline ends came to 7 bases. This CDR3 contains 13 residues.